This T cell receptor beta chain was profiled in a study of regulatory T cells in long-lasting Graves disease. Findings and caveats of the study: Thyroid tissue was not studied; only peripheral blood was.

Combining iRepertoire HTBI primers with Arm-PCR of CDR3 regions, the authors built TCR beta libraries. Each CDR3 protein gets one entry after TCRdb re-called the multiplex PCR reads with MiXCR. The sample carries over 500,000 distinct CDR3 sequences, around 15% recorded once. This clonotype was counted at least ten times. Antigen: not known. From germline, CDR1 is SNHLY and CDR2 FYNNEI. After removal of 6 bases from V and 6 bases from J, the junction contained 2 bases not matched to a gene. The CDR3 runs to 12 residues. Time point indicated: newly diagnosed GD, antithyroid drugs for less than 3 months. PBMC RNA served as the TCR library source. In addition, the sample was reused for a study of T cells in Graves' hyperthyroidism and ophthalmopathy. From that study: Patients were excluded for uncontrolled infection, other autoimmune disease, pregnancy or lactation.

This material consisted of peripheral blood mononuclear cells (PBMCs), taken at new diagnosis, from a patient treated with antithyroid drugs. The sequence came from a man between 18 and 35 years old with Graves disease. This chain connects TRBV2 to TRBJ1-2; 9 bases agree with TRBD1. The CDR3 loop is CASRGTGNGYTF. CDR3 nucleotide sequence: TGTGCCAGCAGGGGGACAGGGAATGGCTACACCTTC.